The 30 T cell receptor beta chains below come from one sample, sequenced in a study of blood T cells in healthy people across ages. Using a J-beta primer mix together with a sample-barcoded 5' primer, a second PCR was run for roughly 7 to 12 cycles. TCRdb called the 5' RACE reads again in MiXCR, with one record for every CDR3 protein. This repertoire shows approximately 850,000 distinct CDR3 sequences, roughly 60% found once; its top ten account for 20% to 25%. The sequenced sample consisted of blood. These TCRs come from a man younger than 40 in good health.

This clonotype was seen only once. This could be a read error, since a much larger clone is one nucleotide away. The chain links TRBV7-2 to TRBJ2-7; the D gene is possibly TRBD2 (5 bases). The CDR3 loop spans 13 amino acids. V was cut by 8 bases and J by 3 bases, with 14 bases left in between. The germline gives CDR1 SGHTA, CDR2 FQGNSA. CDR3: CASGAGEDYEQYF. The CDR3 DNA is TGTGCCAGCGGAGCCGGGGAAGACTACGAGCAGTACTTC.

Only a few counts were recorded for this clonotype. The gene calls are TRBV12-3 or TRBV12-4 and TRBJ2-3; 7 bases fit TRBD2. V lost 6 bases to trimming and J lost 8 bases; unmatched junction nucleotides: 5. CDR3 length: 12 amino acids. CDR3 amino acids: CASRLTSATQYF. CDR3 nucleotide sequence: TGTGCCAGCAGGCTTACTAGCGCTACGCAGTATTTT.

This chain connects TRBV29-1 to TRBJ2-4; D call uncertain. The CDR3 runs 12 residues. The germline V gene encodes CDR1 SQVTM and CDR2 ANQGSEA. Trimming left V 5 bases short and J 0 bases short, with 5 bases between. In nucleotides, the CDR3 is TGCAGCGTTTCACTAGCCAAAAACATTCAGTACTTC. It yields the protein CSVSLAKNIQYF. Drawing the rest from reference TRBV29-1 and TRBJ2-4, the complete variable domain is SAVISQKPSRDICQRGTSLTIQCQVDSQVTMMFWYRQQPGQSLTLIATANQGSEATYESGFVIDKFPISRPNLTFSTLTVSNMSPEDSSIYLCSVSLAKNIQYFGAGTRLSVL.

The rearrangement uses TRBV27 and TRBJ2-5; tentatively, D is TRBD2 (6 bases). The J call may be faulty, since TRBJ2-7 better matches the DNA end. Germline values: CDR1 MNHEY, CDR2 SMNVEV (reference sequence). The CDR3 spans 13 residues. The CDR3 nucleotides read TGTGCCAGCAGTTTGCGGGGCTATAACGAGCAGTACTTC. Translating it yields CASSLRGYNEQYF.

V is TRBV7-9 and J is TRBJ2-7; 7 bases are a match to TRBD2. Matching the DNA end better, TRBJ2-4 makes the J call doubtful. The CDR3 loop spans 14 amino acids. Germline values: CDR1 SEHNR, CDR2 FQNEAQ (reference sequence). The CDR3 here is CASSSTGGKNIQYF. DNA of the CDR3: TGTGCCAGCAGCTCGACGGGGGGCAAAAACATTCAGTACTTC.

This clonotype was picked up many times. The gene calls are TRBV7-2 and TRBJ2-5; possible D gene TRBD2, 6 bases. V was shortened by 5 bases and J by 5 bases, with 15 bases between the two germline ends. Germline V lookup: CDR1 SGHTA, CDR2 FQGNSA. The CDR3 runs to 14 residues. CDR3 nucleotides: TGTGCCAGCAGCCCTGCCCGGGGGACGGAGACCCAGTACTTC. It yields the protein CASSPARGTETQYF. Complete variable domain (other parts from reference TRBV7-2 and TRBJ2-5): GAGVSQSPSNKVTEKGKDVELRCDPISGHTALYWYRQSLGQGLEFLIYFQGNSAPDKSGLPSDRFSAERTGGSVSTLTIQRTQQEDSAVYLCASSPARGTETQYFGPGTRLLVL.

This rearrangement joins TRBV9 to TRBJ1-4, with 9 bases that match TRBD1. Germline V lookup: CDR1 SGDLS, CDR2 YYNGEE. The CDR3 has 15 amino acids. V gave up 3 bases and J gave up 8 bases; unmatched junction bases: 8. The chain's CDR3 is CASSATGTGTEKLFF. CDR3 nucleotides: TGTGCCAGCAGCGCTACCGGGACAGGGACCGAAAAACTGTTTTTT.

The chain recombines TRBV15 with TRBJ2-7, with D possibly TRBD1 on 6 matching bases. Germline CDR1 and CDR2: LNHNV and YYDKDF (reference sequence). Trimming took 0 bases from V and 2 from J, leaving 14 bases between them. The CDR3 has 16 amino acids. The CDR3 spells CATSRDSVRGTYEQYF. DNA of the CDR3: TGTGCCACCAGCAGAGATTCCGTCAGGGGTACCTACGAGCAGTACTTC.

The chain is built from TRBV7-3 and TRBJ2-4; weak D call: TRBD2 (5 bases). Gene TRBJ2-7 matches the end of the DNA better, so the J call may be wrong. There are 19 residues in the CDR3. Germline V gives CDR1 SGHTA, CDR2 FQGTGA. In nucleotides, the CDR3 is TGTGCCAGCAGCTTGACTATTCCACTGGGTCCCCCGACTTCCTACGAGCAGTACTTC. Protein product: CASSLTIPLGPPTSYEQYF.

V is TRBV12-3 or TRBV12-4 and J is TRBJ1-1; the D gene is possibly TRBD1 (5 bases). The V end was cut by 2 bases, the J end by 11 bases, with 9 bases between. The CDR3 is 11 amino acids. CDR3 DNA: TGTGCCAGCAGTTTACAGGGTTCGGCTTTCTTT. It codes for CASSLQGSAFF.

This clonotype showed up just a few times. The J gene is TRBJ2-5, the V gene TRBV20-1; the D gene is possibly TRBD2 (5 bases). The CDR3 totals 13 residues. V shed 6 bases and J shed 5 bases, with 16 bases lying between them. Per the germline V gene, CDR1 is DFQATT and CDR2 is SNEGSKA (reference sequence). CDR3 protein: CSAVPPPGETQYF. CDR3 bases: TGCAGTGCCGTCCCTCCCCCGGGGGAGACCCAGTACTTC.

This clonotype is a singleton in its sample. Compared with germline, one end of the junction differs, possibly owing to a read error. This sequence joins TRBV7-2 and TRBJ2-4; D is perhaps TRBD2 (6 bases). This CDR3 has 14 residues. The germline CDR1 and CDR2 sequences are SGHTA and FQGNSA. The DNA for the CDR3 is TGTGCCAGCAGCTTAGGGGGGGAGTTAAACACTCAGTACTTC. Amino acid sequence: CASSLGGELNTQYF. Using reference TRBV7-2 and TRBJ2-4 for the parts outside the CDR3, the full variable domain is GAGVSQSPSNKVTEKGKDVELRCDPISGHTALYWYRQSLGQGLEFLIYFQGNSAPDKSGLPSDRFSAERTGGSVSTLTIQRTQQEDSAVYLCASSLGGELNTQYFGAGTRLSVL.

The chain couples TRBV29-1 to TRBJ2-7, with TRBD1 matching over 9 bases. With V trimmed by 4 bases and J by 5 bases, 9 bases remained unmatched. The CDR3 spans 14 residues. From germline, CDR1 is SQVTM and CDR2 ANQGSEA. This CDR3 is CSVVDGTGWDEQYF. The CDR3 bases are TGCAGCGTTGTAGACGGGACAGGGTGGGACGAGCAGTACTTC.

This clonotype came up a few times. The chain is built from TRBV20-1 and TRBJ2-5; TRBD2 matches 11 bases. The junction had 10 bases not matched to a gene; V was cut back by 2 bases and J by 2 bases. CDR3 length: 17 residues. Germline CDR1 DFQATT, CDR2 SNEGSKA (reference sequence). CDR3 sequence (DNA): TGCAGTGCTAGACCCCGGACTAGCGGGCACCCACAAGAGACCCAGTACTTC. It encodes CSARPRTSGHPQETQYF.

The rearrangement joins TRBV3-1 to TRBJ2-6, with D hard to call. V lost 7 bases and J lost 0, with 4 bases in between. CDR1 is LGHDT and CDR2 is YNNKEL in the germline V gene (reference sequence). CDR3 length: 13 residues. CDR3 sequence: CASTTSGANVLTF. In DNA form, the CDR3 reads TGTGCCAGCACCACCTCTGGGGCCAACGTCCTGACTTTC.

The chain uses TRBV7-2 and TRBJ2-5; the D gene is possibly TRBD2 (7 bases). The DNA end is a closer match to TRBJ2-7, so the J assignment may be wrong. The CDR3 contains 16 residues. Per the germline V gene, CDR1 is SGHTA and CDR2 is FQGNSA. This CDR3 reads CASSLVGGGFLYEQYF. The DNA of the CDR3 is TGTGCCAGCAGCTTAGTCGGCGGGGGCTTCCTCTACGAGCAGTACTTC.

Note on this clonotype: A read error is possible here, since a much larger clone lies one base away. V and J are TRBV10-3 and TRBJ2-1, with D perhaps assigned TRBD1 or TRBD2 (6 bases each). The end of the DNA fits TRBJ2-7 better, so the J call may be wrong. Germline values: CDR1 ENHRY, CDR2 SYGVKD. This CDR3 contains 14 residues. The CDR3 is CAIKGGSTNNEQYF. For the CDR3, the DNA is TGTGCCATCAAGGGGGGATCTACTAACAATGAGCAGTACTTC.

Concerning this clonotype itself: A read error may produce the germline difference seen at one junction end. This sequence joins TRBV10-3 and TRBJ2-1; possible D gene TRBD1, 6 bases. The germline CDR1 and CDR2 sequences are ENHRY and SYGVKD. This CDR3 spans 16 amino acids. CDR3 coding DNA: TGTGCCATCGGTGAGTCGAGGCAGGGGCCCTCCAATGAGCAGTTCTTC. Translation: CAIGESRQGPSNEQFF.

The rearrangement uses TRBV4-2 and TRBJ1-2; D is uncertain. This CDR3 comprises 12 residues. The germline V gene has CDR1 LGHNA and CDR2 YNFKEQ. V lost 3 bases to trimming and J lost 4 bases, with 6 bases between them. The CDR3: CASSHTVYGYTF. CDR3 coding DNA: TGTGCCAGCAGCCACACGGTCTATGGCTACACCTTC.

In its sample, this clonotype was seen a few times. This chain joins TRBV5-1 and TRBJ1-2; 8 positions match TRBD1. This CDR3 comprises 14 residues. Unmatched junction bases numbered 8, after V lost 4 bases and J lost 6 bases. Germline V gene data show CDR1 as SGHRS and CDR2 as YFSETQ. CDR3 nucleotide sequence: TGCGCCAGCAGCCCCGGGACAGGTCTCCATGGCTACACCTTC. Protein sequence: CASSPGTGLHGYTF.

This chain connects TRBV20-1 to TRBJ2-1, with TRBD2 identical over 9 bases. The CDR3 is made up of 13 amino acids. CDR1 is DFQATT, CDR2 SNEGSKA, per germline (reference sequence). The junction had 7 bases not matched to a gene; V was cut back by 5 bases and J by 8 bases. The CDR3 protein is CSALTGLADEQFF. In nucleotides, the CDR3 is TGCAGTGCTCTAACGGGACTAGCCGATGAGCAGTTCTTC.

As to this clonotype: The junction departs from the called germline gene at one end, perhaps through a read error. The chain couples TRBV7-9 to TRBJ2-7; D may be TRBD2 (5 bases). The CDR3 spans 11 residues. The germline CDR1 and CDR2 sequences are SEHNR and FQNEAQ (reference sequence). This CDR3 is CSSGLTYEQYF. Here the CDR3 DNA reads TGTTCCAGCGGTCTAACCTACGAGCAGTACTTC.

The V gene is TRBV20-1, the J gene TRBJ2-7, with 8 bases matching TRBD1. With V trimmed by 5 bases and J by 5 bases, 14 bases remained unmatched. The CDR3 sequence is 15 residues long. Germline CDR1 reads DFQATT; CDR2 reads SNEGSKA (reference sequence). CDR3 coding DNA: TGCAGTGCTGACCAACCCGGGACAGGATACGACGAGCAGTACTTC. Translated: CSADQPGTGYDEQYF.

This rearrangement joins TRBV12-3 or TRBV12-4 to TRBJ2-7, with TRBD1 matching over 9 bases. This CDR3 region has 15 residues. V was clipped by 3 bases and J by 5 bases; unmatched bases: 8. The CDR3 here is CASSLRTGALDEQYF. The CDR3, as DNA: TGTGCCAGCAGTTTGCGGACAGGGGCTTTGGACGAGCAGTACTTC.

The chain recombines TRBV12-3 or TRBV12-4 with TRBJ1-5; a possible D gene is TRBD1 (6 bases). The CDR3 covers 16 residues. Trimming shortened V by 5 bases and J by 0 bases, and 14 bases separated the two germline ends. Here the CDR3 DNA reads TGTGCCAGCAGTCCTGCCCGGGGGCGTAGCAATCAGCCCCAGCATTTT. Amino acid sequence: CASSPARGRSNQPQHF.

Regarding this clonotype: Being one base from a much bigger clone, this may be a read error. The rearrangement links TRBV29-1 to TRBJ2-5; D not resolved. Germline V gives CDR1 SQVTM, CDR2 ANQGSEA. V was clipped by 3 bases and J by 5 bases, with 10 bases between them. The CDR3 consists of 12 residues. Here the CDR3 reads CSVDRLGETQYF. For the CDR3, the DNA is TGCAGCGTTGACAGGCTGGGTGAGACCCAGTACTTC.

This CDR3 is CASSKQGSRRIYTEAFF. The CDR3, as DNA: TGTGCCAGCAGCAAACAGGGGTCTCGGAGGATATACACTGAAGCTTTCTTT. This sequence joins TRBV21-1 and TRBJ1-1; TRBD1, as called in the table, went unchecked against the DNA. TRBV21-1 represents a pseudogene. The CDR3 has 17 amino acids.

The chain is built from TRBV5-1 and TRBJ2-5; 8 nucleotides align to TRBD1. V dropped 4 bases and J dropped 0; count of bases not matched to a gene: 8. Germline V gene data show CDR1 as SGHRS and CDR2 as YFSETQ. The CDR3 sequence is 16 residues long. The CDR3 protein is CASSTSGTGHQETQYF. The CDR3, as DNA: TGCGCCAGCAGCACGTCCGGGACAGGACACCAAGAGACCCAGTACTTC. The full variable domain, rest sourced from reference TRBV5-1 and TRBJ2-5, is KAGVTQTPRYLIKTRGQQVTLSCSPISGHRSVSWYQQTPGQGLQFLFEYFSETQRNKGNFPGRFSGRQFSNSRSEMNVSTLELGDSALYLCASSTSGTGHQETQYFGPGTRLLVL.

This clonotype appeared many times. The chain uses TRBV6-6 and TRBJ2-1; 13 bases agree with TRBD2. Trimming cost V 2 bases and J 9 bases; bases outside gene matches: 10. The CDR3 is 17 residues long. Germline values: CDR1 MNHNY, CDR2 SVGAGI (reference sequence). CDR3 loop: CASSYAAGTSGDGEQFF. CDR3 in DNA: TGTGCCAGCAGTTACGCCGCCGGGACTAGCGGGGACGGTGAGCAGTTCTTC.

The chain employs TRBV29-1 and TRBJ1-2; no clear D gene. With 5 bases removed from V and 7 bases from J, the gap between germline ends came to 17 bases. The CDR3 sequence is 13 residues long. Germline V gene lookup returns CDR1 SQVTM and CDR2 ANQGSEA. CDR3 sequence: CSVPNQADGGYTF. Written as DNA, the CDR3 is TGCAGCGTTCCTAACCAGGCAGATGGTGGCTACACCTTC.